What follows are 16 T cell receptor beta chains derived from one specimen sequenced in a study of T cell repertoires in cytomegalovirus infection. No cognate antigen is known for these TCRs. TCRdb recomputed calls from the reads with MiXCR, one row per CDR3 protein. Of about 830,000 distinct CDR3 sequences listed, about 30% are singletons. The sequencing used cultured CD8+ T cells from PBMCs, collected from culture after CMV antigen stimulation. Receptors were obtained from a human donor in good health (CMV status not recorded). Some clones in this sample may be carry-over from other donors' samples.

In its sample, this clonotype was seen a few times. The chain links TRBV9 to TRBJ1-6; D gene uncertain. V was cut by 0 bases and J by 0 bases, with 10 bases left in between. Germline V lookup: CDR1 SGDLS, CDR2 YYNGEE. The CDR3 sequence is 17 residues long. CDR3 loop: CASSVEATLSYNSPLHF. The CDR3 coding sequence is TGTGCCAGCAGCGTAGAGGCAACACTCTCCTATAATTCACCCCTCCACTTT.

This chain joins TRBV4-1 and TRBJ1-1, with D maybe TRBD1 (5 bases). This CDR3 has 15 residues. Germline CDR1 MGHRA, CDR2 YSYEKL. The V gene lost 0 bases and the J gene lost 6 bases, with 14 bases spanning the gap. CDR3 sequence reads: CASSQDGQGIPEAFF. The CDR3, as DNA: TGCGCCAGCAGCCAAGATGGGCAGGGCATCCCTGAAGCTTTCTTT.

This clonotype has a count of ten or more. The chain couples TRBV7-9 to TRBJ2-7; 8 bases fit TRBD1. After removal of 5 bases from V and 5 bases from J, the junction contained 2 bases not matched to a gene. From germline, CDR1 is SEHNR and CDR2 FQNEAQ (reference sequence). This CDR3 spans 12 amino acids. The CDR3 loop is CASSQGADEQYV. In DNA, the CDR3 is TGTGCCAGCAGCCAGGGGGCCGACGAGCAGTACGTC.

Ten or more counts support this clonotype. The CDR3 is CASSSNPETDTQYF. The CDR3 DNA reads TGTGCCAGCAGCTCGAACCCGGAGACAGATACGCAGTATTTT. V and J are TRBV7-9 and TRBJ2-3; D call uncertain. V shed 4 bases and J shed 3 bases, with 11 bases lying between them. Germline V gives CDR1 SEHNR, CDR2 FQNEAQ (reference sequence). The CDR3 runs to 14 residues.

At least ten counts were recorded for this clonotype. In DNA, the CDR3 is TGTGCCAGCAGCTTTCTCAGCGGTCCCTACAATGAGCAGTTCTTC. Protein: CASSFLSGPYNEQFF. The rearrangement uses TRBV7-2 and TRBJ2-1; perhaps TRBD2 as D (5 bases). The CDR3 is 15 amino acids. Trimming removed 3 bases at V and 2 bases at J, with 11 bases between. Germline CDR1 SGHTA, CDR2 FQGNSA.

Remarks on this clonotype: A junction boundary mismatches the germline segment, possibly from a read error. The rearrangement uses TRBV27 and TRBJ2-1, with D perhaps TRBD1 (5 bases). The CDR3 contains 11 residues. Germline CDR1 and CDR2: MNHEY and SMNVEV (reference sequence). The chain's CDR3 is CASSSAGYLHF. The DNA of the CDR3 is TGTGCCAGCAGCTCCGCAGGGTACCTCCACTTC.

This clonotype was counted only a few times. The chain combines TRBV4-1 with TRBJ2-1; TRBD2 agrees at 8 bases. Trimming took 0 bases from V and 0 from J; bases not matched to a gene: 1. Germline V CDR1 and CDR2: MGHRA, YSYEKL. CDR3 length: 16 amino acids. As DNA, the CDR3 is TGCGCCAGCAGCCAAGAACTAGCGGCCTCCTACAATGAGCAGTTCTTC. This codes for CASSQELAASYNEQFF.

V and J are TRBV6-2 or TRBV6-3 and TRBJ2-1; D is unclear. CDR1 is MNHEY, CDR2 SVGEGT, per germline. V gave up 10 bases and J gave up 3 bases, with 16 bases separating them. The CDR3 extends over 14 amino acids. CDR3 sequence: CATSYTTGYNEQFF. The DNA for the CDR3 is TGTGCCACCTCATACACGACCGGCTACAATGAGCAGTTCTTC.

The J gene is TRBJ2-7, the V gene TRBV6-2 or TRBV6-3; D possibly corresponds to TRBD1 (6 bases). Germline V gene data show CDR1 as MNHEY and CDR2 as SVGEGT. V shed 4 bases and J shed 6 bases, with 16 bases lying between them. This CDR3 is built from 14 residues. CDR3 bases: TGTGCCAGCAGTTCCCCCCAGGCAGGGGCCGAGCAGTACGTC. Encoded protein: CASSSPQAGAEQYV.

Comment on this clonotype: One base away lies a much larger clone, so this may be a sequencing read error. This rearrangement joins TRBV25-1 to TRBJ2-3; D gene ambiguous. CDR3 length equals 10 residues. Germline values: CDR1 MGHDK, CDR2 SYGVNS. The CDR3 DNA is TGTGTCAGCATCGGGGATACGCAGTATTTT. Encoded protein: CVSIGDTQYF.

The chain is built from TRBV20-1 and TRBJ2-2; 8 nucleotides line up with TRBD2. The CDR3 runs 14 residues. Germline CDR1 is DFQATT and CDR2 is SNEGSKA (reference sequence). V lost 3 bases, J lost 6 bases, and 6 bases stayed unmatched. CDR3 bases: TGCAGTGCTAGCCCAGCGGGGGTGGCCGGGGAGCTGTTTTTT. This sequence encodes CSASPAGVAGELFF.

A few counts support this clonotype. This CDR3 is CASSPTGPESEKLFF. CDR3 in DNA: TGTGCCAGCAGCCCGACGGGACCGGAGAGTGAAAAACTGTTTTTT. This chain links TRBV6-1 with TRBJ1-4; D is perhaps TRBD1 (5 bases). This CDR3 is built from 15 residues. Germline V lookup: CDR1 MNHNS, CDR2 SASEGT. V lost 6 bases and J 7 bases, leaving 18 bases between the germline ends.

This clonotype turned up a few times. The chain links TRBV6-5 to TRBJ1-2; D remains ambiguous. The V end was cut by 0 bases, the J end by 5 bases, with 10 bases between. The CDR3 is 14 amino acids. The germline V gene has CDR1 MNHEY and CDR2 SVGAGI. This CDR3 reads CASSYSGSAYGYTF. The CDR3 bases are TGTGCCAGCAGTTACTCGGGGTCCGCATATGGCTACACCTTC.

As for this clonotype: A much larger clonotype is one base distant, so this may be a read error. CDR3 bases: TGTGTCAGCAGCTACCACCGGGACACCCCTTACGAGCAGTACTTC. Protein product: CVSSYHRDTPYEQYF. The chain couples TRBV7-2 to TRBJ2-7; a possible D gene is TRBD1 (6 bases). This CDR3 comprises 15 residues. Germline V CDR1 and CDR2: SGHTA, FQGNSA.

In its sample, this clonotype was seen a few times. The chain links TRBV19 to TRBJ1-1, with a possible D match to TRBD1 (5 bases). This CDR3 is 13 amino acids long. Per the germline V gene, CDR1 is LNHDA and CDR2 is SQIVND (reference sequence). V was clipped by 6 bases and J by 4 bases, with 12 bases between them. CDR3 residues: CASSRDGATEAFF. In nucleotides, the CDR3 is TGTGCCAGTAGCAGAGACGGGGCCACTGAAGCTTTCTTT. Full variable domain (rest looked up from reference TRBV19 and TRBJ1-1): DGGITQSPKYLFRKEGQNVTLSCEQNLNHDAMYWYRQDPGQGLRLIYYSQIVNDFQKGDIAEGYSVSREKKESFPLTVTSAQKNPTAFYLCASSRDGATEAFFGQGTRLTVV.

There are a few counts of this clonotype. The genes are TRBV4-1 and TRBJ1-2, with D uncertain. The CDR3 runs 12 residues. The germline V gene has CDR1 MGHRA and CDR2 YSYEKL. Trimming removed 4 bases from V and 8 bases from J, with 11 bases in between. DNA for the CDR3: TGCGCCAGCAGCCCCGGGAGGGCCGGCTACACCTTC. Translating it yields CASSPGRAGYTF.